Below, 23 T cell receptor beta chains from the same sample are listed, as sequenced in a study of cytomegalovirus exposure and HLA in healthy donors. 60 Vbeta and 13 Jbeta primers were used in PCR. The data were produced by immunoSEQ multiplex PCR, yet TCRdb's version contains in-frame clones alone and is incomplete. The table shows 200,000 to 300,000 clones, with around 76% occurring only once. Sequenced material: PBMCs. These receptors originate from a woman aged 40 to 55 in good health and CMV-seropositive.

V gene TRBV30 combines with J gene TRBJ1-1; maybe TRBD1 (6 bases). The germline V and J ends were trimmed by 0 bases and 4 bases, with 12 bases remaining between them. This CDR3 is built from 14 residues. Germline CDR1 and CDR2: GTSNPN and SVGIG (reference sequence). This CDR3 is CAWSVTGLGTEAFF. In DNA, the CDR3 is TGTGCCTGGAGTGTAACAGGGCTGGGCACTGAAGCTTTCTTT.

This clone was seen a few times. The chain employs TRBV19 and TRBJ1-2, with TRBD1 identical over 8 bases. Trimming cost V 6 bases and J 1 base; bases outside gene matches: 7. CDR3 length equals 15 residues. Germline V gene lookup returns CDR1 LNHDA and CDR2 SQIVND (reference sequence). This CDR3 reads CASSSWGQDNYGYTF. The CDR3 DNA reads TGTGCCAGTAGCTCCTGGGGACAGGATAACTATGGCTACACCTTC. Drawing the rest from reference TRBV19 and TRBJ1-2, the complete variable domain is DGGITQSPKYLFRKEGQNVTLSCEQNLNHDAMYWYRQDPGQGLRLIYYSQIVNDFQKGDIAEGYSVSREKKESFPLTVTSAQKNPTAFYLCASSSWGQDNYGYTFGSGTRLTVV.

Of note for this clone: Its ends do not fully match the called genes, so a read error is possible. The chain joins TRBV7-9 to TRBJ2-2; 10 bases are a match to TRBD2. In germline, CDR1 is SEHNR, CDR2 FQNEAQ (reference sequence). The CDR3 length is 16 residues. CDR3 coding DNA: TGTTCCAGCAGCCGTCAGCGGGGGGGAGTATCCGGGGAGCTGTTTTTT. The encoded protein is CSSSRQRGGVSGELFF.

This chain joins TRBV13 and TRBJ2-7, with D uncertain. The V gene lost 5 bases and the J gene lost 4 bases, with 6 bases spanning the gap. The V gene's germline CDR1 is PRHDT and CDR2 FYEKMQ (reference sequence). CDR3 length: 11 amino acids. CDR3 bases: TGTGCCAGCAGCCCCCATTACGAGCAGTACTTC. Its translation is CASSPHYEQYF. Complete variable domain (other parts from reference TRBV13 and TRBJ2-7): AAGVIQSPRHLIKEKRETATLKCYPIPRHDTVYWYQQGPGQDPQFLISFYEKMQSDKGSIPDRFSAQQFSDYHSELNMSSLELGDSALYFCASSPHYEQYFGPGTRLTVT.

The genes are TRBV6-1 and TRBJ1-3; 8 nucleotides match TRBD1. This CDR3 has 14 residues. The V gene's germline CDR1 is MNHNS and CDR2 SASEGT. V trimming: 6 bases; J trimming: 2 bases; junction bases outside the gene matches: 3. In DNA form, the CDR3 reads TGTGCCAGCAGCGAACAGGGGGCTGGAAACACCATATATTTT. Its protein product is CASSEQGAGNTIYF.

The V call is TRBV19, the J call TRBJ1-4; D not resolved. The V gene lost 0 bases and the J gene lost 3 bases, with 8 bases spanning the gap. Per germline, CDR1 LNHDA and CDR2 SQIVND (reference sequence). The CDR3 is 15 residues long. This chain's CDR3 is CASSIDTVSNEKLFF. The DNA for the CDR3 is TGTGCCAGTAGTATAGACACAGTCTCTAATGAAAAACTGTTTTTT.

V and J are TRBV11-3 and TRBJ1-1, with a possible D match to TRBD1 (6 bases). Germline V CDR1 and CDR2: SGHNT, YENEEA. The CDR3 totals 15 residues. The germline V and J ends were trimmed by 1 base and 3 bases, with 12 bases remaining between them. CDR3 residues: CASSLVTGRHTEAFF. The CDR3, as DNA: TGTGCCAGCAGCTTAGTAACAGGGAGACACACTGAAGCTTTCTTT.

The genes are TRBV7-8 and TRBJ2-3; D remains unclear. V was clipped by 5 bases and J by 5 bases, with 11 bases between them. CDR1 SGHVS and CDR2 FQNEAQ come from the germline V gene. CDR3 length: 13 amino acids. The CDR3 region is CASSVIFKDTQYF. In DNA, the CDR3 is TGTGCCAGCAGCGTAATCTTTAAAGATACGCAGTATTTT. Drawing the rest from reference TRBV7-8 and TRBJ2-3, the complete variable domain is GAGVSQSPRYKVAKRGQDVALRCDPISGHVSLFWYQQALGQGPEFLTYFQNEAQLDKSGLPSDRFFAERPEGSVSTLKIQRTQQEDSAVYLCASSVIFKDTQYFGPGTRLTVL.

This clone was counted once. J is TRBJ2-5 and V is TRBV29-1; 11 positions match TRBD2. Germline V CDR1 and CDR2: SQVTM, ANQGSEA. CDR3 size: 15 residues. After removal of 3 bases from V and 5 bases from J, the junction contained 8 bases not matched to a gene. In DNA, the CDR3 is TGCAGCGTTGAGAGGCTAGCGGGGGGCACGGAGACCCAGTACTTC. Translating it yields CSVERLAGGTETQYF.

This clone has a single count. V usage is TRBV14 and J usage is TRBJ2-5, with TRBD2 matching over 8 bases. This CDR3 is 17 amino acids long. The J segment lost 5 bases and the V segment lost 2 bases, leaving 13 bases of the junction unmatched. Germline CDR1 reads SGHDN; CDR2 reads FVKESK. The CDR3 is CASSQTSLAGGGETQYF. In nucleotides, the CDR3 is TGTGCCAGCAGCCAAACCTCGTTGGCGGGCGGGGGGGAGACCCAGTACTTC.

The rearrangement uses TRBV19 and TRBJ2-5; 7 positions agree with TRBD1. Germline V lookup: CDR1 LNHDA, CDR2 SQIVND (reference sequence). V shed 5 bases, J shed 1 base, and the junction held 4 bases outside the gene matches. The CDR3 runs to 14 residues. The CDR3 coding sequence is TGTGCCAGTAGTTTACAGGGGTCCCAAGAGACCCAGTACTTC. This gives the protein CASSLQGSQETQYF.

This CDR3 reads CASRISGGTGVNQPQHF. The CDR3 DNA reads as TGTGCCAGTAGAATTTCAGGGGGGACAGGGGTCAATCAGCCCCAGCATTTT. The genes are TRBV19 and TRBJ1-5; 10 nucleotides align to TRBD1. Germline lookup yields CDR1 LNHDA and CDR2 SQIVND (reference sequence). CDR3 length equals 17 residues. Trimming cost V 6 bases and J 3 bases; bases outside gene matches: 11.

The V gene is TRBV9, the J gene TRBJ2-3; D gene uncertain. V was clipped by 4 bases and J by 0 bases, with 9 bases between them. Germline V gene sequence: CDR1 SGDLS, CDR2 YYNGEE. This CDR3 region has 14 residues. CDR3 in amino acids: CASSYFLSTDTQYF. CDR3 DNA sequence: TGTGCCAGCAGCTACTTTCTCAGCACAGATACGCAGTATTTT.

This chain uses TRBV6-5 with TRBJ1-2; 8 positions match TRBD1. The germline gives CDR1 MNHEY, CDR2 SVGAGI. The CDR3 runs to 15 residues. V trimming: 5 bases; J trimming: 4 bases; junction bases outside the gene matches: 9. The CDR3 here is CASSAGTGGPYGYTF. The CDR3 DNA reads TGTGCCAGCAGTGCCGGGACAGGAGGTCCCTATGGCTACACCTTC.

V and J are TRBV18 and TRBJ2-7, with 8 bases that match TRBD1. Germline V gene data show CDR1 as KGHSH and CDR2 as LQKENI. V was clipped by 4 bases and J by 6 bases; unmatched bases: 8. The CDR3 is made up of 14 amino acids. The CDR3 nucleotides read TGTGCCAGCTCACAGCAGGGGGCGCAAGCCGAGCAGTACTTC. Translating gives CASSQQGAQAEQYF.

The rearrangement uses TRBV5-8 and TRBJ2-7; 9 positions match TRBD1. With V trimmed by 0 bases and J by 3 bases, 1 base remained unmatched. Per the germline V gene, CDR1 is SGHTS and CDR2 is YDEGEE. The CDR3 length is 14 residues. The CDR3 loop reads CASSLGQGDYEQYF. The CDR3 bases are TGTGCCAGCAGCTTGGGACAGGGGGACTACGAGCAGTACTTC. Combining the CDR3 with reference TRBV5-8 and TRBJ2-7 gives the whole variable domain EAGVTQSPTHLIKTRGQQATLRCSPISGHTSVYWYQQALGLGLQFLLWYDEGEERNRGNFPPRFSGRQFPNYSSELNVNALELEDSALYLCASSLGQGDYEQYFGPGTRLTVT.

J is TRBJ1-4 and V is TRBV6-6; TRBD1 is a possible D gene (6 bases). In germline, CDR1 is MNHNY, CDR2 SVGAGI (reference sequence). This CDR3 has 14 residues. V gave up 8 bases and J gave up 2 bases, with 12 bases separating them. The CDR3 DNA reads TGTGCCAGCGCCTTTACAGGGACTAATGAAAAACTGTTTTTT. Translated, it gives CASAFTGTNEKLFF.

A few counts support this clone. The chain has TRBV4-3 and TRBJ2-3, with D tentatively TRBD2 (6 bases). V was cut by 4 bases and J by 9 bases, with 29 bases left in between. Germline CDR1 reads LGHNA; CDR2 reads YSLEER. The CDR3 loop spans 18 amino acids. CDR3 in DNA: TGCGCCAGCAGCCTGCACTCCTCTAGCGATTGGCGTAGATCCACGCAGTATTTT. It codes for CASSLHSSSDWRRSTQYF.

The CDR3 here is CASSLRGNTEAFF. Here the CDR3 DNA reads TGTGCCAGCAGCTTACGAGGGAACACTGAAGCTTTCTTT. The chain employs TRBV7-9 and TRBJ1-1; D uncertain. The length of the CDR3 is 13 residues. The V and J ends lost 2 bases and 1 base respectively, with 5 bases between them. Germline-derived CDR1 and CDR2 are SEHNR and FQNEAQ (reference sequence).

The V and J genes are TRBV29-1 and TRBJ2-7; 7 bases line up with TRBD1. Germline CDR1 reads SQVTM; CDR2 reads ANQGSEA. The CDR3 sequence is 15 residues long. V lost 6 bases to trimming and J lost 3 bases; unmatched junction nucleotides: 14. The CDR3 sequence is CSVQDRNKGGYEQYF. CDR3 nucleotides: TGCAGCGTACAGGACAGGAACAAAGGGGGCTACGAGCAGTACTTC.

The rearrangement uses TRBV9 and TRBJ1-1, with TRBD1 as a possible D gene (6 bases). The CDR3 extends over 15 amino acids. Between the trimmed V and J ends, which lost 3 bases and 0 bases, there was a span of 12 bases. Germline-derived CDR1 and CDR2 are SGDLS and YYNGEE. CDR3 amino acids: CASSGTATMNTEAFF. CDR3 nucleotide sequence: TGTGCCAGCAGCGGGACAGCGACTATGAACACTGAAGCTTTCTTT.

With regard to this clone: This CDR3 is also generated by other DNA sequences in the sample. This rearrangement joins TRBV5-4 to TRBJ2-6; no definite D call. The germline CDR1 and CDR2 sequences are SGHNT and YYREEE (reference sequence). This CDR3 has 15 amino acids. The V and J ends lost 0 bases and 0 bases respectively, with 4 bases between them. CDR3 sequence (DNA): TGTGCCAGCAGCTTGGGAGGCTCTGGGGCCAACGTCCTGACTTTC. Its protein product is CASSLGGSGANVLTF. The full variable domain, its missing parts supplied by reference TRBV5-4 and TRBJ2-6, is ETGVTQSPTHLIKTRGQQVTLRCSSQSGHNTVSWYQQALGQGPQFIFQYYREEENGRGNFPPRFSGLQFPNYSSELNVNALELDDSALYLCASSLGGSGANVLTFGAGSRLTVL.

V and J are TRBV6-6 and TRBJ2-7; the D gene is possibly TRBD2 (6 bases). The V end lost 4 bases, the J end lost 2 bases, and 15 bases lay between the germline ends. The CDR3 is 15 residues long. Germline V gene data show CDR1 as MNHNY and CDR2 as SVGAGI (reference sequence). The CDR3 loop reads CASSSAGPGAYEQYF. CDR3 DNA sequence: TGTGCCAGCAGTTCAGCGGGTCCCGGCGCCTACGAGCAGTACTTC.